These 16 T cell receptor beta chains came from one sample sequenced in a study of T cell changes during pregnancy in multiple sclerosis. Profiled with immunoSEQ multiplex PCR; TCRdb holds only in-frame clones, not every one. The sample contains some 48,000 clones, around 96% of which appear only once. Sequenced material: peripheral blood, taken in the second trimester of pregnancy. These TCRs come from a female donor with multiple sclerosis, enrolled in a pregnancy study.

The chain links TRBV19 to TRBJ2-1; no clear D. Germline-derived CDR1 and CDR2 are LNHDA and SQIVND (reference sequence). CDR3 length: 14 amino acids. V dropped 3 bases and J dropped 3 bases, with 9 bases sitting between them. The DNA for the CDR3 is TGTGCCAGTAGTATCTCCGTCGTCTACAATGAGCAGTTCTTC. Translating it yields CASSISVVYNEQFF.

The chain has TRBV5-1 and TRBJ2-1; 7 bases align to TRBD1. V was pared by 3 bases and J by 7 bases, with 7 bases of the junction left unmatched. This CDR3 has 14 residues. Germline V CDR1 and CDR2: SGHRS, YFSETQ. DNA of the CDR3: TGCGCCAGCAGCTGGGGACAGTCTGGGAATGAGCAGTTCTTC. Amino acids: CASSWGQSGNEQFF.

V gene TRBV5-1 combines with J gene TRBJ2-3; 12 bases align to TRBD2. V was clipped by 3 bases and J by 2 bases; unmatched bases: 13. The CDR3 has 19 amino acids. Germline V CDR1 and CDR2: SGHRS, YFSETQ. CDR3 bases: TGCGCCAGCAGCTCGGGATCCGGACTAGCGGGATCTAACACAGATACGCAGTATTTT. It encodes CASSSGSGLAGSNTDTQYF. The whole variable domain, remainder taken from reference TRBV5-1 and TRBJ2-3, is KAGVTQTPRYLIKTRGQQVTLSCSPISGHRSVSWYQQTPGQGLQFLFEYFSETQRNKGNFPGRFSGRQFSNSRSEMNVSTLELGDSALYLCASSSGSGLAGSNTDTQYFGPGTRLTVL.

The chain carries TRBV7-2 and TRBJ1-2; 9 bases match TRBD1. The CDR3 is made up of 16 amino acids. The trim removed 2 bases at V and 4 bases at J, leaving 8 bases unmatched. Germline lookup yields CDR1 SGHTA and CDR2 FQGNSA. The CDR3 sequence is CASSLFGRTGAYGYTF. CDR3 DNA sequence: TGTGCCAGCAGCTTATTTGGGCGGACAGGGGCCTATGGCTACACCTTC.

The genes are TRBV7-6 and TRBJ2-7; TRBD2 is a possible D gene (7 bases). V lost 0 bases and J lost 8, with 8 bases in between. The germline V gene has CDR1 SGHVS and CDR2 FNYEAQ. This CDR3 has 12 amino acids. The CDR3 loop is CASSLAGGQQYF. For the CDR3, the DNA is TGTGCCAGCAGCTTAGCGGGGGGGCAGCAGTACTTC.

This clone occurred a few times. The chain uses TRBV27 and TRBJ2-2, with a possible D match to TRBD2 (6 bases). From germline, CDR1 is MNHEY and CDR2 SMNVEV (reference sequence). V lost 7 bases and J 5 bases, leaving 17 bases between the germline ends. The CDR3 contains 15 residues. CDR3 sequence reads: CASTPGDSVTGELFF. As DNA, the CDR3 is TGTGCCAGCACCCCGGGAGACTCCGTAACCGGGGAGCTGTTTTTT.

The rearrangement joins TRBV6-5 to TRBJ1-1; D is perhaps TRBD1 (5 bases). Germline V lookup: CDR1 MNHEY, CDR2 SVGAGI. CDR3 size: 14 residues. Trimming stripped 4 bases from V and 3 bases from J, with 12 bases between. For the CDR3, the DNA is TGTGCCAGCAGTTGGGGCTGGTGGGACACTGAAGCTTTCTTT. Its protein is CASSWGWWDTEAFF.

The CDR3 loop is CASSSAGSRYGYTF. The DNA for the CDR3 is TGTGCCAGCAGCTCGGCGGGGTCTCGCTATGGCTACACCTTC. J is TRBJ1-2 and V is TRBV9; D gene uncertain. This CDR3 is built from 14 residues. Trimming removed 4 bases from V and 4 bases from J, with 14 bases in between. Germline CDR1 and CDR2: SGDLS and YYNGEE.

This clone appeared once. The chain joins TRBV7-2 to TRBJ2-1; the D is unclear. The CDR3 spans 15 residues. The V gene lost 1 base and the J gene lost 5 bases, with 12 bases spanning the gap. Germline-derived CDR1 and CDR2 are SGHTA and FQGNSA. Here the CDR3 DNA reads TGTGCCAGCAGCTTAGATACCCTACTTAACAATGAGCAGTTCTTC. Amino acid sequence: CASSLDTLLNNEQFF.

The rearrangement links TRBV10-3 to TRBJ2-7; 7 positions agree with TRBD2. The CDR3 covers 13 residues. V was clipped by 6 bases and J by 5 bases; unmatched bases: 7. Germline V gene sequence: CDR1 ENHRY, CDR2 SYGVKD. CDR3 nucleotides: TGTGCCATCAGACTAGCGAGAGGGAACGAGCAGTACTTC. This sequence encodes CAIRLARGNEQYF.

The V and J genes are TRBV12-5 and TRBJ2-2, with 7 positions matching TRBD1. The CDR3 covers 14 residues. V lost 6 bases and J lost 4; bases outside the gene matches: 5. Germline V gene data show CDR1 as LGHNT and CDR2 as FRNRAP. CDR3 protein: CASGGQALTGELFF. CDR3 nucleotides: TGTGCTAGTGGAGGACAGGCTCTCACCGGGGAGCTGTTTTTT. Full variable domain (missing parts from reference TRBV12-5 and TRBJ2-2): DARVTQTPRHKVTEMGQEVTMRCQPILGHNTVFWYRQTMMQGLELLAYFRNRAPLDDSGMPKDRFSAEMPDATLATLKIQPSEPRDSAVYFCASGGQALTGELFFGEGSRLTVL.

CDR3 sequence reads: CASSPGPVSYEQYF. The CDR3 region has the DNA TGCGCCAGCAGCCCGGGTCCAGTTTCCTACGAGCAGTACTTC. The chain couples TRBV4-1 to TRBJ2-7, with no clear D. The CDR3 has 14 amino acids. V lost 4 bases, J lost 1 base, and 11 bases lay in between. CDR1 is MGHRA and CDR2 is YSYEKL in the germline V gene.

The chain is built from TRBV2 and TRBJ2-7; a possible D gene is TRBD2 (5 bases). V gave up 6 bases and J gave up 6 bases, with 15 bases separating them. Germline CDR1 and CDR2: SNHLY and FYNNEI. The CDR3 totals 13 residues. The CDR3 sequence is CASRRDHTGEQYF. The CDR3 DNA reads as TGTGCCAGCAGGAGGGATCACACGGGCGAGCAGTACTTC.

CDR3 DNA: TGTGCCAGCAGCCTACCCGGCCAGGCTAACACTGAAGCTTTCTTT. Protein product: CASSLPGQANTEAFF. The chain carries TRBV5-4 and TRBJ1-1; D is unclear. The CDR3 sequence is 15 residues long. Between the trimmed V and J ends, which lost 4 bases and 2 bases, there was a span of 15 bases. Germline assignment: CDR1 SGHNT and CDR2 YYREEE (reference sequence). The whole variable domain, remainder taken from reference TRBV5-4 and TRBJ1-1, is ETGVTQSPTHLIKTRGQQVTLRCSSQSGHNTVSWYQQALGQGPQFIFQYYREEENGRGNFPPRFSGLQFPNYSSELNVNALELDDSALYLCASSLPGQANTEAFFGQGTRLTVV.

The chain uses TRBV4-1 and TRBJ2-7, with D tentatively TRBD2 (7 bases). The V gene's germline CDR1 is MGHRA and CDR2 YSYEKL. The V gene lost 0 bases and the J gene lost 2 bases, with 11 bases spanning the gap. CDR3 length: 15 residues. The CDR3, as DNA: TGCGCCAGCAGCCAAGAATCGGGGGGCGCCTACGAGCAGTACTTC. Residues: CASSQESGGAYEQYF.

V and J are TRBV6-5 and TRBJ1-5, with 7 positions matching TRBD1. The germline V gene has CDR1 MNHEY and CDR2 SVGAGI. The CDR3 runs 13 residues. The V and J ends lost 6 bases and 6 bases, in that order; junction bases with no gene match: 5. The CDR3 sequence is CASRNRGGQPQHF. In DNA, the CDR3 is TGTGCCAGCAGAAACAGGGGTGGTCAGCCCCAGCATTTT.